This TCR beta chain was identified in a study of blood T cell repertoires in COVID-19. Repertoires were generated with immunoSEQ multiplex PCR, while TCRdb's copy carries only in-frame clones and drops some. The sample includes approximately 90,000 clones, around 87% of them seen just once. V was pared by 4 bases and J by 3 bases, with 9 bases of the junction left unmatched. Germline V lookup: CDR1 SGHRS, CDR2 YFSETQ. This CDR3 spans 15 amino acids. What was sequenced was peripheral blood. The chain employs TRBV5-1 and TRBJ2-5; 7 bases are shared with TRBD2. The receptor's source is a human donor with acute or convalescent COVID-19. The donor label of this sample is uncertain. The CDR3 protein is CASSLGAGIKETQYF. CDR3 bases: TGCGCCAGCAGCCTGGGAGCGGGGATTAAAGAGACCCAGTACTTC.